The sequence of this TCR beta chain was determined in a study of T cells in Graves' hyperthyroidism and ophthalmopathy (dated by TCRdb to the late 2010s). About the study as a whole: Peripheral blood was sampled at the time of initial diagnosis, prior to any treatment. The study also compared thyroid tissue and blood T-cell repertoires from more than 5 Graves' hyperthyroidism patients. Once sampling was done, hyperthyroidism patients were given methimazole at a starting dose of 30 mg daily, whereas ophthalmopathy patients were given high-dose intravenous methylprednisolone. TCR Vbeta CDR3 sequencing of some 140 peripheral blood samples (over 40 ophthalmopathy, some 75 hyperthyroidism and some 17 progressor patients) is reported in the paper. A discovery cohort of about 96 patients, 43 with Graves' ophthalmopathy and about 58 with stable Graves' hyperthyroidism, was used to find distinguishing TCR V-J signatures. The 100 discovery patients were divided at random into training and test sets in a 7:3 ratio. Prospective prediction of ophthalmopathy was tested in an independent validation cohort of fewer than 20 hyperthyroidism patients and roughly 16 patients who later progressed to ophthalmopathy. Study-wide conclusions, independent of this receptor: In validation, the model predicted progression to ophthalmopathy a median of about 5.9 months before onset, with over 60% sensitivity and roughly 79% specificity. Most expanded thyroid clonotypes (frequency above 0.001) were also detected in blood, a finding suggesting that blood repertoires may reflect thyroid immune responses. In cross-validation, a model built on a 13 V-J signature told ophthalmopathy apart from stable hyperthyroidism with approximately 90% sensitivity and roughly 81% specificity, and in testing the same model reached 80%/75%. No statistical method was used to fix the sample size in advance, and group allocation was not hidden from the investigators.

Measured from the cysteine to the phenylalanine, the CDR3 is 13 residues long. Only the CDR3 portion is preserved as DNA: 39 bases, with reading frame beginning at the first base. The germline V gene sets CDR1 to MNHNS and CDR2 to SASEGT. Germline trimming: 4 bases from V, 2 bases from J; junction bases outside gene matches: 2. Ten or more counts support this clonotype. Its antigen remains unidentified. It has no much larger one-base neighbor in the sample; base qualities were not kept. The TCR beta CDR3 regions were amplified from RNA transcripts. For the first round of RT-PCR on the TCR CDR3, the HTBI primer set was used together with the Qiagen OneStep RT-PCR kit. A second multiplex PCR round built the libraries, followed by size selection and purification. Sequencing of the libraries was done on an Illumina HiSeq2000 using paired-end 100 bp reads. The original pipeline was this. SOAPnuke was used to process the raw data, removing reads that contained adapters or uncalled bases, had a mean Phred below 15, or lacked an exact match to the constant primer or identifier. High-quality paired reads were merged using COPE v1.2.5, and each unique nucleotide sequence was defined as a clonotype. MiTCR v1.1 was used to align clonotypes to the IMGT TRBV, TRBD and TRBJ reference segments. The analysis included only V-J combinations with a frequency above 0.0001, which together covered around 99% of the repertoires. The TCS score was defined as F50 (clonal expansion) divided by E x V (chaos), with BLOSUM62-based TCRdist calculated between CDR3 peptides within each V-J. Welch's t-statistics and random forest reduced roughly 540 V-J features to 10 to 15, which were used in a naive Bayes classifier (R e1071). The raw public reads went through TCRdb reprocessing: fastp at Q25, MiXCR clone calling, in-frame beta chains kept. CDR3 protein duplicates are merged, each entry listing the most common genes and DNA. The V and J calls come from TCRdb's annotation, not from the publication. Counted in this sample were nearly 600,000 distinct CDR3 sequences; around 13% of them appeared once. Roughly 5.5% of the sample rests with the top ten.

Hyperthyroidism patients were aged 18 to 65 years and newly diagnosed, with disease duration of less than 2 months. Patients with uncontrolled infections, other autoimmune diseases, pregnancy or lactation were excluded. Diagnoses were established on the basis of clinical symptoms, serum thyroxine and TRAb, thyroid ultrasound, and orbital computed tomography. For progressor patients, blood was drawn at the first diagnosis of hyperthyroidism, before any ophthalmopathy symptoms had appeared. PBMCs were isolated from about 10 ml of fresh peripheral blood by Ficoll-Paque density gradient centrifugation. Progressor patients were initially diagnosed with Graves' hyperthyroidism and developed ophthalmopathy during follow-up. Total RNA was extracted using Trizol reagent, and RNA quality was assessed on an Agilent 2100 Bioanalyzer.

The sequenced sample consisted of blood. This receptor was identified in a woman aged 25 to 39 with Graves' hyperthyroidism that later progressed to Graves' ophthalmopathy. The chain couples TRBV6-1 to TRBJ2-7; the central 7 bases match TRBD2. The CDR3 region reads CASSGLAAYEQYF. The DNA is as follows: TGTGCCAGCAGTGGGCTAGCGGCCTACGAGCAGTACTTC.